This T cell receptor (beta chain) was observed in a study of blood T cell repertoires in COVID-19. The germline V and J ends were trimmed by 5 bases and 5 bases, with 16 bases remaining between them. CDR3 length: 15 amino acids. Germline V CDR1 and CDR2: SGHVS, FQNEAQ. Clones were read by immunoSEQ multiplex PCR, and TCRdb kept only the in-frame ones, dropping some. The data hold 150,000 to 180,000 clones, with around 83% observed a single time. The sequenced material came from peripheral blood. This TCR was recovered from a woman aged 55 to 70 with COVID-19, enrolled during active disease. The V gene is TRBV7-8, the J gene TRBJ1-5, with D hard to call. CDR3 nucleotides: TGTGCCAGCAGCCGATTGGGGAGTGGAGATCAGCCCCAGCATTTT. Translating it yields CASSRLGSGDQPQHF.